The text below deals with one T cell receptor (beta chain). Its specificity is unknown. This sample was included in a study of OX40 agonist ivuxolimab in advanced cancers. Findings and limits, study-wide: Those patients achieving a partial response at 0.1-3.0 mg/kg showed among the lowest clonal expansion.

Profiling relied on immunoSEQ multiplex PCR, and the TCRdb table lists in-frame clones only, not all of them. The data show about 20,000 clones, with 75% to 90% seen just once and 50% to 65% held by the top ten. V was pared by 4 bases and J by 4 bases, with 16 bases between. The CDR3 is 15 residues long. Germline values: CDR1 SGDLS, CDR2 YYNGEE. On cycle 4 day 1 and cycle 7 day 1, as well as at baseline, blood was sampled. The chain is built from TRBV9 and TRBJ2-3, with no clear D. The source material was CD4+ or CD8+ T cells sorted from blood, sampled in a trial of the OX40 agonist ivuxolimab. This sequence originates from an adult with an advanced solid tumor such as melanoma, head and neck, liver or kidney cancer. CDR3 bases: TGTGCCAGCAGCCCCGACCCTACTCGGCCAGATACGCAGTATTTT. Protein sequence: CASSPDPTRPDTQYF.